This T cell receptor beta chain was obtained from a study of T cells after yellow fever vaccination. TCRdb re-called the 5' RACE reads with MiXCR, one entry per CDR3 protein. Among 240,000 or so distinct CDR3 sequences, about 7% were seen once, and the ten largest hold approximately 0.84%. This clonotype showed up just a few times. The CDR3 is 12 residues long. Trimming cost V 6 bases and J 3 bases, with 6 bases left between them. This chain links TRBV12-3 or TRBV12-4 with TRBJ1-5; D gene uncertain. This TCR was sampled from a man younger than 45 who received the YFV17D yellow fever vaccine. The specimen was CD4+ T cells sorted from PBMCs, collected 15 days after the yellow fever booster vaccination. This chain's CDR3 is CASRAPNQPQHF. The CDR3 nucleotides read TGTGCCAGCAGGGCCCCCAATCAGCCCCAGCATTTT.